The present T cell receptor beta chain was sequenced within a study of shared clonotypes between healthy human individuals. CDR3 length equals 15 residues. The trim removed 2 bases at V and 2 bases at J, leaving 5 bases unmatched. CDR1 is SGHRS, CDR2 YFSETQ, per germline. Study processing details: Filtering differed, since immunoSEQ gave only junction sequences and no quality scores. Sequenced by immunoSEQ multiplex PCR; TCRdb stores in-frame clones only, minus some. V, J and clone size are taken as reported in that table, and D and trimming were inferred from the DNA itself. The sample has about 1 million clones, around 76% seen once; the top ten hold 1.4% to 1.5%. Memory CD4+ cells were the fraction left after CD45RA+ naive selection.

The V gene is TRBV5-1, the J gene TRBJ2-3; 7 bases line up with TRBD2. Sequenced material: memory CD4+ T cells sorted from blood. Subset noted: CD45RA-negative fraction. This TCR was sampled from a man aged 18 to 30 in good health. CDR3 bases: TGCGCCAGCAGCTTTACCGCGGGGGTCACAGATACGCAGTATTTT. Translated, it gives CASSFTAGVTDTQYF. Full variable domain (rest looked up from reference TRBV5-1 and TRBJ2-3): KAGVTQTPRYLIKTRGQQVTLSCSPISGHRSVSWYQQTPGQGLQFLFEYFSETQRNKGNFPGRFSGRQFSNSRSEMNVSTLELGDSALYLCASSFTAGVTDTQYFGPGTRLTVL.